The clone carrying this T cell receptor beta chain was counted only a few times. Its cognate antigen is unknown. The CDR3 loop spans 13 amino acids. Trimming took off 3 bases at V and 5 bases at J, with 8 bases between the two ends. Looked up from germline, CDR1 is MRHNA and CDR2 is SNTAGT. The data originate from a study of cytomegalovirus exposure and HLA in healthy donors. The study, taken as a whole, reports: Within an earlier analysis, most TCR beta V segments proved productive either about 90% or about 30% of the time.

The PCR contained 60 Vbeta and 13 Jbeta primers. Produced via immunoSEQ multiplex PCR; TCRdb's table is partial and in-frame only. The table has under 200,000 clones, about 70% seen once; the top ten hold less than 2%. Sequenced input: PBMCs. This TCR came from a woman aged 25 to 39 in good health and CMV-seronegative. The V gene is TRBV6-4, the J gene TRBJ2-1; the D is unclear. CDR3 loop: CASSDPVHNEQFF. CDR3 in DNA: TGTGCCAGCAGTGATCCCGTCCACAATGAGCAGTTCTTC.